Given below is one T cell receptor (beta chain) in context. Antigen specificity is unknown. Here immunoSEQ multiplex PCR was the method, and the copy in TCRdb shows in-frame clones only, minus some. There are about 220,000 clones in the sample; around 80% occur only once, and over 12% lies in the top ten. These data originate in a study of cytomegalovirus exposure and HLA in healthy donors. Findings of the study overall: The investigators catalogued 150 to 200 TCR beta chains as cytomegalovirus-associated.

V lost 5 bases to trimming and J lost 2 bases; unmatched junction nucleotides: 2. Germline-derived CDR1 and CDR2 are SEHNR and FQNEAQ (reference sequence). This CDR3 region has 14 residues. The chain recombines TRBV7-9 with TRBJ2-2; 7 nucleotides line up with TRBD1. The sample taken for sequencing was PBMCs. The sequence derives from a woman in her twenties or thirties in good health and CMV-seropositive. CDR3 DNA sequence: TGTGCCAGCAGCCGACAGGGTAACACCGGGGAGCTGTTTTTT. Translation gives CASSRQGNTGELFF. The complete variable domain, with remaining parts taken from reference TRBV7-9 and TRBJ2-2, reads DTGVSQNPRHKITKRGQNVTFRCDPISEHNRLYWYRQTLGQGPEFLTYFQNEAQLEKSRLLSDRFSAERPKGSFSTLEIQRTEQGDSAMYLCASSRQGNTGELFFGEGSRLTVL.